The 21 T cell receptor beta chains given below trace back to one sample, sequenced in a study of blood T cell repertoires in COVID-19. TCRdb's table, derived via immunoSEQ multiplex PCR, lists solely in-frame clones and lacks some. The data contain around 250,000 clones, over 75% of them singletons. Sequenced sample: PBMCs or T cells enriched from blood (not recorded which). These receptors originate from a woman aged 40 to 49 who had been exposed to COVID-19.

The chain recombines TRBV18 with TRBJ1-1; D remains unclear. Trimming pared 8 bases from V and 5 bases from J, leaving 15 bases between. Germline lookup yields CDR1 KGHSH and CDR2 LQKENI. This CDR3 comprises 13 residues. This chain's CDR3 is CASRRGPETEAFF. CDR3 coding DNA: TGTGCCAGCCGACGCGGGCCAGAGACTGAAGCTTTCTTT.

This clone occurred a few times. J is TRBJ1-2 and V is TRBV15; 8 bases are shared with TRBD1. The CDR3 is 14 amino acids. J gave up 8 bases and V 5 bases, and 10 bases lay outside the gene matches. Germline assignment: CDR1 LNHNV and CDR2 YYDKDF (reference sequence). Written as DNA, the CDR3 is TGTGCCACCAGCTACAGCGGACAGGGTAGCGGCTACACCTTC. Amino acid sequence: CATSYSGQGSGYTF. Variable domain in full (rest from reference TRBV15 and TRBJ1-2): DAMVIQNPRYQVTQFGKPVTLSCSQTLNHNVMYWYQQKSSQAPKLLFHYYDKDFNNEADTPDNFQSRRPNTSFCFLDIRSPGLGDTAMYLCATSYSGQGSGYTFGSGTRLTVV.

V gene TRBV3-1 (or the pseudogene TRBV3-2) combines with J gene TRBJ1-1, with D maybe TRBD1 (5 bases). Germline V gene lookup returns CDR1 LGHDT and CDR2 YNNKEL (reference sequence). CDR3 length equals 14 residues. Trimming removed 2 bases at V and 4 bases at J, with 11 bases between. This chain's CDR3 is CASSQLQGVTEAFF. The DNA of the CDR3 is TGTGCCAGCAGCCAACTACAAGGGGTCACTGAAGCTTTCTTT.

The V call is TRBV5-3, the J call TRBJ2-1; tentative D call: TRBD2 (6 bases). TRBV5-3 is reported as an ORF; its role is uncertain. Trimming stripped 5 bases from V and 7 bases from J, with 22 bases between. This CDR3 is built from 16 residues. The CDR3 reads CARRYDEREKLNEQFF. CDR3 DNA sequence: TGTGCCAGAAGGTACGACGAACGGGAGAAGCTGAATGAGCAGTTCTTC.

This chain uses TRBV28 with TRBJ1-6, with D unclear. Germline V gene data show CDR1 as MDHEN and CDR2 as SYDVKM. Trimming took 2 bases from V and 0 from J, leaving 11 bases between them. This CDR3 comprises 17 residues. The DNA for the CDR3 is TGTGCCAGCAGTTTAGACGACCCGGGCTCCTATAATTCACCCCTCCACTTT. It translates to CASSLDDPGSYNSPLHF.

The chain recombines TRBV28 with TRBJ1-2; TRBD1 matches 10 bases. J lost 2 bases, V lost 3 bases, and 3 bases had no gene match. The CDR3 is made up of 15 amino acids. CDR1 MDHEN and CDR2 SYDVKM come from the germline V gene. In DNA form, the CDR3 reads TGTGCCAGCAGTTTCCCGGGACAGGGGAACTATGGCTACACCTTC. Translating gives CASSFPGQGNYGYTF.

CDR3 DNA sequence: TGTGCCAGCAGTCGCGAGGGGGCCAACGTCCTGACTTTC. This gives the protein CASSREGANVLTF. The chain combines TRBV6-2 or TRBV6-3 with TRBJ2-6; D remains ambiguous. V lost 5 bases and J 4 bases, leaving 6 bases between the germline ends. Looked up from germline, CDR1 is MNHEY and CDR2 is SVGEGT. The length of the CDR3 is 13 residues.

This clone has just a few counts. The V and J genes are TRBV7-9 and TRBJ2-7; the match to TRBD2 covers 9 bases. Germline V gene data show CDR1 as SEHNR and CDR2 as FQNEAQ (reference sequence). V lost 3 bases, J lost 3 bases, and 3 bases stayed unmatched. The length of the CDR3 is 14 residues. CDR3 nucleotides: TGTGCCAGCAGCTTGACTAGCGGTGTCTACGAGCAGTACTTC. Translated, it gives CASSLTSGVYEQYF. Full variable domain (rest looked up from reference TRBV7-9 and TRBJ2-7): DTGVSQNPRHKITKRGQNVTFRCDPISEHNRLYWYRQTLGQGPEFLTYFQNEAQLEKSRLLSDRFSAERPKGSFSTLEIQRTEQGDSAMYLCASSLTSGVYEQYFGPGTRLTVT.

This chain connects TRBV5-4 to TRBJ2-1, with D possibly matching TRBD2 (5 bases). V lost 4 bases and J 13 bases, leaving 18 bases between the germline ends. The CDR3 has 13 residues. Germline V lookup: CDR1 SGHNT, CDR2 YYREEE (reference sequence). The CDR3 bases are TGTGCCAGCAGCCCGGACCGGACTGGCCCCCAGTTCTTC. It specifies CASSPDRTGPQFF.

The chain carries TRBV12-5 and TRBJ1-5, with D perhaps TRBD1 (5 bases). CDR1 is LGHNT, CDR2 FRNRAP, per germline. Trimming stripped 3 bases from V and 4 bases from J, with 7 bases between. The CDR3 length is 13 residues. CDR3 region: CASGFSGNQPQHF. The CDR3 coding sequence is TGTGCTAGTGGTTTCTCAGGGAATCAGCCCCAGCATTTT.

The chain employs TRBV19 and TRBJ2-2, with 9 bases matching TRBD1. Trimming took 5 bases from V and 5 from J; bases not matched to a gene: 12. Germline CDR1 is LNHDA and CDR2 is SQIVND (reference sequence). This CDR3 is built from 17 residues. In DNA, the CDR3 is TGTGCCAGTAGTCCGTTGGGGGACAGGGCGATAACCGGGGAGCTGTTTTTT. Its protein is CASSPLGDRAITGELFF.

This chain joins TRBV7-3 and TRBJ2-5, with D tentatively TRBD2 (5 bases). Germline CDR1 SGHTA, CDR2 FQGTGA. This CDR3 contains 13 residues. Trimming removed 5 bases from V and 5 bases from J, with 12 bases in between. The CDR3 loop is CASSLLSGETQYF. In DNA form, the CDR3 reads TGTGCCAGCAGCCTGTTGTCGGGGGAGACCCAGTACTTC.

The chain carries TRBV19 and TRBJ1-2; D remains ambiguous. Between the trimmed V and J ends, which lost 3 bases and 1 base, there was a span of 9 bases. Germline V CDR1 and CDR2: LNHDA, SQIVND (reference sequence). This CDR3 has 14 residues. CDR3 nucleotides: TGTGCCAGTAGTATGCCAGGTGTTAACTATGGCTACACCTTC. Translated, it gives CASSMPGVNYGYTF.

This chain uses TRBV4-1 with TRBJ1-2, with D maybe TRBD1 (5 bases). CDR1 is MGHRA, CDR2 YSYEKL, per germline. The CDR3 length is 17 residues. V gave up 1 base and J gave up 1 base, with 16 bases separating them. The chain's CDR3 is CASSQAFRPQGNYGYTF. The CDR3 DNA reads as TGCGCCAGCAGCCAAGCTTTCCGGCCCCAGGGTAACTATGGCTACACCTTC.

The chain has TRBV24-1 and TRBJ2-1, with 8 nucleotides matching TRBD2. J gave up 9 bases and V 1 base, and 13 bases lay outside the gene matches. This CDR3 has 17 amino acids. Germline V gene data show CDR1 as KGHDR and CDR2 as SFDVKD. This chain's CDR3 is CATSDFSESGRRFEQFF. Written as DNA, the CDR3 is TGTGCCACCAGTGATTTCAGTGAGAGCGGGAGAAGGTTTGAGCAGTTCTTC.

The gene calls are TRBV27 and TRBJ1-5; no clear D gene. V was pared by 5 bases and J by 0 bases, with 14 bases between. The CDR3 extends over 16 amino acids. Germline V gene data show CDR1 as MNHEY and CDR2 as SMNVEV (reference sequence). The CDR3 loop is CASSPLYSHSNQPQHF. The CDR3 nucleotides read TGTGCCAGCAGTCCCCTCTACAGTCATAGCAATCAGCCCCAGCATTTT.

V usage is TRBV6-2 or TRBV6-3 and J usage is TRBJ1-1, with D possibly TRBD1 on 5 matching bases. Germline-derived CDR1 and CDR2 are MNHEY and SVGEGT. V was shortened by 0 bases and J by 4 bases, with 18 bases between the two germline ends. The CDR3 runs to 17 residues. DNA of the CDR3: TGTGCCAGCAGTTACTCTAGACAGAAGGTTGTACTCACTGAAGCTTTCTTT. Its protein is CASSYSRQKVVLTEAFF.

This chain connects TRBV12-3 or TRBV12-4 to TRBJ1-2; maybe TRBD1 (5 bases). The CDR3 is 13 residues long. V lost 2 bases, J lost 3 bases, and 7 bases lay in between. The CDR3 DNA reads TGTGCCAGCAGTTTACAGGGTCACTATGGCTACACCTTC. This codes for CASSLQGHYGYTF.

The chain joins TRBV5-6 to TRBJ1-4, with 8 bases matching TRBD1. V gave up 2 bases and J gave up 4 bases; unmatched junction bases: 7. This CDR3 is built from 16 residues. CDR1 is SGHDT, CDR2 YYEEEE, per germline. The CDR3, as DNA: TGTGCCAGCAGCTTTTCCGAGGGACAGGTTAATGAAAAACTGTTTTTT. Translated: CASSFSEGQVNEKLFF.

This chain uses TRBV7-2 with TRBJ1-5; 10 nucleotides align to TRBD1. Germline V lookup: CDR1 SGHTA, CDR2 FQGNSA. V dropped 5 bases and J dropped 2; count of bases not matched to a gene: 6. The CDR3 spans 16 residues. The CDR3, as DNA: TGTGCCAGCAGCCCGGATGGGACAGGGGGCAATCAGCCCCAGCATTTT. Encoded protein: CASSPDGTGGNQPQHF.

The chain is built from TRBV4-1 and TRBJ2-1; 9 nucleotides line up with TRBD1. V lost 2 bases and J lost 9; bases outside the gene matches: 8. This CDR3 has 15 amino acids. Germline values: CDR1 MGHRA, CDR2 YSYEKL. In DNA, the CDR3 is TGCGCCAGCAGCCAACCCGGGACAGGGTCATTTGAGCAGTTCTTC. This sequence encodes CASSQPGTGSFEQFF.